A single TCR beta chain is shown here with its context. This sample is drawn from a study of blood T cell repertoires in COVID-19. Study-level information: The United States, Italy and Spain were the sources of the acute and convalescent COVID-19 samples. Sources were T cells, B-cell-depleted T cells, or PBMCs; the material itself was cDNA or gDNA.

Authors' methods: Scientists estimated how many nucleated cells there were by amplifying reference gene primers. Profiling relied on immunoSEQ multiplex PCR, and the TCRdb table lists in-frame clones only, not all of them. V and J calls and clone size are given by that table; D and trimming were obtained from the DNA. The table shows roughly 38,000 clones, with around 87% occurring only once. The CDR3 is 14 residues long. Per germline, CDR1 MNHEY and CDR2 SVGAGI. The V segment lost 6 bases and the J segment 4 bases; nucleotides outside the gene matches: 4. V gene TRBV6-5 combines with J gene TRBJ2-7; 12 nucleotides match TRBD1. This receptor was obtained from a man in his sixties with active or convalescent COVID-19. The sample comprised peripheral blood. CDR3 nucleotide sequence: TGTGCCAGCAGAGGGACAGGGGGCTTGTACGAGCAGTACTTC. Translated: CASRGTGGLYEQYF.